This T cell receptor beta chain was recovered during a study of T cell responses to AZD1222 COVID-19 vaccine (dated by TCRdb to about 2021). Study-wide context: AZD1222 recipients with second doses at about 4 weeks or about 12 weeks were pooled, because spike-specific TCR depth and breadth did not differ between schedules. A total of approximately 230 trial participants underwent TCR sequencing, of whom nearly 210 received two doses of AZD1222 and some 25 received two doses of the MenACWY control vaccine. Trial participants were enrolled by age into subgroups of 18-55, 56-69 and 70-plus years, and 148, 28 and 57 TCR-sequenced participants, respectively, were included in these subgroups.

Read against the paper, the sample's time point label means: baseline before first vaccination. Vaccinee samples were obtained from the UK trials COV001 and COV002, which included a single-blind randomized controlled phase 2/3 trial of AZD1222 (ChAdOx1 nCoV-19) in healthy adults. Trial participant PBMC samples were collected at day 0 and day 28 after the second dose for TCRbeta chain sequencing. Paper-wide results and their limitations: In the small 56-69-year group, the increase in depth fell short of significance, most likely because of low power. Because no samples from the day 14 peak response were available, repertoires could be characterized only after the peak T cell response. Reportedly, almost half of the unique spike-specific TCRs recognized epitopes lying outside the regions that are mutated in the B.1.351 and B.1.1.7 variants. Participants were mostly white British, with more females than males. The authors suggested clonal diversity may have been underestimated. A significant rise in spike-specific TCR breadth and depth was observed after two AZD1222 doses relative to day 0 and relative to MenACWY recipients. Conclusions about previously exposed vaccinees are limited because only five to seven AZD1222 recipients were SARS-CoV-2 seropositive at baseline. CD4 TCRs associated with the vaccine covered the entire spike protein, and the dominant responses were in regions 160-218 and 743-854.

Concerning this clone: Its antigen is unknown. The sample holds no much larger clone one base away, and base qualities are not on file.

The CDR3 regions of human TCRbeta chains were analyzed by immunosequencing. From the authors' description of their analysis: TCRs in the repertoires were compared against a reference library of SARS-CoV-2-specific TCRs that had been generated with the MIRA antigen-specificity platform. Breadth meant the fraction of unique TCRs that were SARS-CoV-2-associated, whereas depth meant the fraction of total T cells that were SARS-CoV-2-associated. Each spike-specific TCR was assigned to its reactive spike region and to a CD4 or CD8 class using the MIRA data. Log10-transformed breadth and depth values were compared by one-way ANOVA with Sidak's multiple comparisons tests. As stored in TCRdb, this immuneACCESS dataset retains in-frame rearrangements with V and J assigned. A fraction of the clones does not appear; measured against another copy, unresolved V genes explain less than half of the discrepancy, and the remainder lacks a known reason. From that table come the V and J calls and clone size; the DNA was used to work out D and trimming. Present in this sample are roughly 150,000 clones, around 90% of which were seen just once. Of the sample, around 3.8% falls within the top ten clones.

The source was peripheral blood, collected on day 0 of AZD1222 vaccination. This sequence originates from an adult in good health.

The nucleotides read TGTGCCAGCAGCTTATTAGAGGGGACGGCGCAAGAGACCCAGTACTTC. It translates as CASSLLEGTAQETQYF. Recombination linked TRBV7-2 to TRBJ2-5; the D segment might be TRBD1 or TRBD2, since each matches 5 bases. From cysteine to phenylalanine, the CDR3 is 16 amino acids long. The sequence is cut down to CDR3 DNA, 48 bases in frame from base 1. Trimming takes 2 bases from V and 2 bases from J, and the germline ends sit 15 bases apart. CDR1 and CDR2 (SGHTA, FQGNSA) derive from the germline V gene.